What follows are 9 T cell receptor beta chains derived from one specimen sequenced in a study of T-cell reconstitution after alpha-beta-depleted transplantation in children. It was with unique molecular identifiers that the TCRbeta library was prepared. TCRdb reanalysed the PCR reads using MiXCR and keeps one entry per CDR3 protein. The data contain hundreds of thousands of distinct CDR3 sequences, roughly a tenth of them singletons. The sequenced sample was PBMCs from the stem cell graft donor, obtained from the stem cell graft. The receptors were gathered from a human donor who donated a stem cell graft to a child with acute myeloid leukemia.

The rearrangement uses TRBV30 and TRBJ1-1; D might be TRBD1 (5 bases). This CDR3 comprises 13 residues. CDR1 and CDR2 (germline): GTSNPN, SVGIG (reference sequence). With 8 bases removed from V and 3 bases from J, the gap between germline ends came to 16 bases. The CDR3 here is CALGRESDTEAFF. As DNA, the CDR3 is TGTGCCCTTGGCAGGGAATCGGACACTGAAGCTTTCTTT.

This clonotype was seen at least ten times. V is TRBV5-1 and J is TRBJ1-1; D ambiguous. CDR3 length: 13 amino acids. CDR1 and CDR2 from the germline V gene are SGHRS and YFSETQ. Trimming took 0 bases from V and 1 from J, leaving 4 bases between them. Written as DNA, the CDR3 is TGCGCCAGCAGCTTGGAAGGGAACACTGAAGCTTTCTTT. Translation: CASSLEGNTEAFF. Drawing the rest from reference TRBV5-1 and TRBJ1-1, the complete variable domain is KAGVTQTPRYLIKTRGQQVTLSCSPISGHRSVSWYQQTPGQGLQFLFEYFSETQRNKGNFPGRFSGRQFSNSRSEMNVSTLELGDSALYLCASSLEGNTEAFFGQGTRLTVV.

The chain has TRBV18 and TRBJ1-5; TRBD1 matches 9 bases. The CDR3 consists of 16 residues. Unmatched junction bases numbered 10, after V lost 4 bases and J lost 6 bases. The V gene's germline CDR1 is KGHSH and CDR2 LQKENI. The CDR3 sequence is CASSLGAGTGLQPQHF. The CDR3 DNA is TGTGCCAGCTCACTAGGGGCCGGGACAGGGCTTCAGCCCCAGCATTTT.

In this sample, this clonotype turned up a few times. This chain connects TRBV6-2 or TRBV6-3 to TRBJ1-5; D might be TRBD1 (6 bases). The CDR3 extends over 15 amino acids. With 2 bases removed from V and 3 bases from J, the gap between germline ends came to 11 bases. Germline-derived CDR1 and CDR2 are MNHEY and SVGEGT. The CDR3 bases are TGTGCCAGCAGTTACGCCGGACAGAACAATCAGCCCCAGCATTTT. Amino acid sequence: CASSYAGQNNQPQHF.

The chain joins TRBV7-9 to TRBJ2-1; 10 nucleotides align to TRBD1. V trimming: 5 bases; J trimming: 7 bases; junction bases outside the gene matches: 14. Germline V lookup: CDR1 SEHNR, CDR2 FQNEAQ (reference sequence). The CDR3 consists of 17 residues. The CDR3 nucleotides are TGTGCCAGCAGCCCCCGGGGTGGGGGACAGGGGTTAAATGAGCAGTTCTTC. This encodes CASSPRGGGQGLNEQFF. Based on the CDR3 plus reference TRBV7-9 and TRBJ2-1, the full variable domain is DTGVSQNPRHKITKRGQNVTFRCDPISEHNRLYWYRQTLGQGPEFLTYFQNEAQLEKSRLLSDRFSAERPKGSFSTLEIQRTEQGDSAMYLCASSPRGGGQGLNEQFFGPGTRLTVL.

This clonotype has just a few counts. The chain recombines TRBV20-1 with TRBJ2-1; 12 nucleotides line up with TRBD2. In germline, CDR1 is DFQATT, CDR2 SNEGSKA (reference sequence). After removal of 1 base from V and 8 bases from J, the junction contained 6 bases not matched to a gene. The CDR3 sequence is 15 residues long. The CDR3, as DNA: TGCAGTGCTAGAGTAGGGCCTAGCGGGAGGGATGAGCAGTTCTTC. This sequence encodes CSARVGPSGRDEQFF.

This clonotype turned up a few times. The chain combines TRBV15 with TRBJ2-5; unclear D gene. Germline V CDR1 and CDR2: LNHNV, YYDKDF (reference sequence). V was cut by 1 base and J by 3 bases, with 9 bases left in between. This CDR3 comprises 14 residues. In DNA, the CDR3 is TGTGCCACCAGCAGAGTTCGGCTGGAAGAGACCCAGTACTTC. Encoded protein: CATSRVRLEETQYF.

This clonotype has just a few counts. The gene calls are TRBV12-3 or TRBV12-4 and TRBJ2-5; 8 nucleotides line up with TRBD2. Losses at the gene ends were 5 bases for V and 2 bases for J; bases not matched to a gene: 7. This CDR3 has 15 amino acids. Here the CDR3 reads CASSPTSAPQETQYF. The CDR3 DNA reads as TGTGCCAGCAGTCCGACTAGCGCCCCTCAAGAGACCCAGTACTTC.

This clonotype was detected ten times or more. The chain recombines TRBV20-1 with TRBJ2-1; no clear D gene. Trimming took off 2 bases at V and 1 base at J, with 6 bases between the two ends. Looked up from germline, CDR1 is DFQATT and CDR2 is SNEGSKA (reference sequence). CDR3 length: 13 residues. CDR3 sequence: CSARMISYNEQFF. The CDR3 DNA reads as TGCAGTGCTAGAATGATTTCCTACAATGAGCAGTTCTTC.